The 18 T cell receptor beta chains below all came from one sample that was sequenced in a study of T cell repertoires in MIS-A myocarditis. Data came from immunoSEQ multiplex PCR; TCRdb stores just in-frame clones and leaves some out. The profile covers roughly 14,000 clones, with around 69% appearing a single time and around 64% taken by the ten largest. Sequencing was done on a sample of left ventricle heart tissue obtained at autopsy. Every receptor here comes from a man in his late teens or twenties with fulminant myocarditis from multisystem inflammatory syndrome in adults (MIS-A) after COVID-19.

This chain uses TRBV19 with TRBJ1-6; weak D call: TRBD1 (5 bases). The germline V gene encodes CDR1 LNHDA and CDR2 SQIVND (reference sequence). The CDR3 consists of 13 residues. V dropped 4 bases and J dropped 9 bases, with 10 bases sitting between them. The CDR3 is CASSNPGSSPLHF. CDR3 coding DNA: TGTGCCAGTAGTAACCCAGGGAGTTCACCCCTCCACTTT. Drawing the rest from reference TRBV19 and TRBJ1-6, the complete variable domain is DGGITQSPKYLFRKEGQNVTLSCEQNLNHDAMYWYRQDPGQGLRLIYYSQIVNDFQKGDIAEGYSVSREKKESFPLTVTSAQKNPTAFYLCASSNPGSSPLHFGNGTRLTVT.

The table lists this clone with a few counts. The chain couples TRBV5-4 to TRBJ2-2, with unresolved D. The CDR3 has 13 amino acids. Germline V gene sequence: CDR1 SGHNT, CDR2 YYREEE (reference sequence). V lost 4 bases to trimming and J lost 3 bases, with 7 bases between them. The CDR3 loop is CASSLVHTGELFF. In DNA, the CDR3 is TGTGCCAGCAGCCTCGTACACACCGGGGAGCTGTTTTTT.

This chain uses TRBV20-1 with TRBJ2-1; D unresolved. The CDR3 covers 10 residues. The V gene lost 5 bases and the J gene lost 5 bases, with 4 bases spanning the gap. Germline CDR1 DFQATT, CDR2 SNEGSKA (reference sequence). The CDR3 loop reads CSAPNNEQFF. In DNA form, the CDR3 reads TGCAGTGCTCCCAACAATGAGCAGTTCTTC.

V usage is TRBV7-3 and J usage is TRBJ1-1; 11 nucleotides line up with TRBD1. Germline V lookup: CDR1 SGHTA, CDR2 FQGTGA. The J segment lost 7 bases and the V segment lost 5 bases, leaving 6 bases of the junction unmatched. The CDR3 totals 14 residues. This CDR3 is CASSLSGTGGEAFF. The CDR3 DNA reads as TGTGCCAGCAGCCTATCAGGGACAGGGGGTGAAGCTTTCTTT. The variable domain in full, with the rest retrieved from reference TRBV7-3 and TRBJ1-1, is GAGVSQTPSNKVTEKGKYVELRCDPISGHTALYWYRQSLGQGPEFLIYFQGTGAADDSGLPNDRFFAVRPEGSVSTLKIQRTERGDSAVYLCASSLSGTGGEAFFGQGTRLTVV.

This clone has just one count. The rearrangement uses TRBV11-2 and TRBJ2-1; D is possibly TRBD1 or TRBD2 (5 bases each). The V gene's germline CDR1 is SGHAT and CDR2 FQNNGV. V was clipped by 5 bases and J by 3 bases, with 14 bases between them. CDR3 size: 15 residues. The CDR3 DNA sequence: TGTGCCAGCAGCACGCCGGGACGAAACTACAATGAGCAGTTCTTC. It codes for CASSTPGRNYNEQFF.

The chain couples TRBV18 to TRBJ2-3, with TRBD2 matching 8 bases. CDR1 KGHSH and CDR2 LQKENI come from the germline V gene. J gave up 5 bases and V 3 bases, and 10 bases lay outside the gene matches. This CDR3 has 16 amino acids. The CDR3 spells CASSPQRAGAGDTQYF. CDR3 coding DNA: TGTGCCAGCTCACCGCAACGAGCGGGGGCGGGAGATACGCAGTATTTT. Complete variable domain (other parts from reference TRBV18 and TRBJ2-3): NAGVMQNPRHLVRRRGQEARLRCSPMKGHSHVYWYRQLPEEGLKFMVYLQKENIIDESGMPKERFSAEFPKEGPSILRIQQVVRGDSAAYFCASSPQRAGAGDTQYFGPGTRLTVL.

In this sample, this clone turned up a few times. This chain links TRBV2 with TRBJ1-2, with D perhaps matching TRBD1 (6 bases). The CDR3 extends over 13 amino acids. Germline V gene data show CDR1 as SNHLY and CDR2 as FYNNEI. Trimming left V 3 bases short and J 7 bases short, with 12 bases between. The CDR3: CASSDLQGGGYTF. The DNA of the CDR3 is TGTGCCAGCAGTGATTTACAGGGAGGTGGCTACACCTTC.

The V call is TRBV19, the J call TRBJ2-7; D is undetermined. V was cut by 1 base and J by 0 bases, with 7 bases left in between. Germline loops: CDR1 LNHDA, CDR2 SQIVND (reference sequence). The CDR3 is 14 residues long. CDR3 loop: CASSIVLNSYEQYF. The CDR3 nucleotides read TGTGCCAGTAGTATAGTCTTAAACTCCTACGAGCAGTACTTC.

Only one count was recorded for this clone. V usage is TRBV2 and J usage is TRBJ1-2; 8 bases map to TRBD1. J gave up 3 bases and V 2 bases, and 14 bases lay outside the gene matches. This CDR3 spans 18 amino acids. Germline V lookup: CDR1 SNHLY, CDR2 FYNNEI. In DNA, the CDR3 is TGTGCCAGCAGTGAAAGGGGTCAGGGGGCATCTAGGGACTATGGCTACACCTTC. Translated, it gives CASSERGQGASRDYGYTF.

The chain links TRBV18 to TRBJ1-2; TRBD1 is a possible D gene (5 bases). The CDR3 sequence is 15 residues long. Germline lookup yields CDR1 KGHSH and CDR2 LQKENI. V lost 3 bases and J 3 bases, leaving 14 bases between the germline ends. The CDR3 loop is CASSPGPNWDYGYTF. In nucleotides, the CDR3 is TGTGCCAGCTCACCGGGACCTAACTGGGACTATGGCTACACCTTC.

The sample holds a few counts of this clone. The chain joins TRBV6-5 to TRBJ2-2, with 8 bases matching TRBD1. The V gene end was trimmed by 8 bases and the J gene end by 10 bases; junction bases not matched to a gene: 3. Germline V gene data show CDR1 as MNHEY and CDR2 as SVGAGI. The CDR3 is 11 amino acids. The CDR3 DNA sequence: TGTGCCAGCTCAGGGGGCGTGGAGCTGTTTTTT. This encodes CASSGGVELFF.

The J gene is TRBJ1-1, the V gene TRBV19, with D unresolved. From germline, CDR1 is LNHDA and CDR2 SQIVND (reference sequence). The CDR3 is 14 amino acids. Trimming took 1 base from V and 1 from J, leaving 7 bases between them. CDR3 protein: CASSIVGGNTEAFF. The DNA of the CDR3 is TGTGCCAGTAGTATAGTGGGCGGGAACACTGAAGCTTTCTTT.

The chain recombines TRBV6-5 with TRBJ2-5, with D perhaps matching TRBD2 (5 bases). Trimming took 7 bases from V and 3 from J, leaving 12 bases between them. CDR3 size: 13 residues. CDR1 and CDR2 from the germline V gene are MNHEY and SVGAGI. The CDR3 region is CASTRGSEETQYF. The CDR3 DNA reads TGTGCCAGCACTCGGGGTTCCGAAGAGACCCAGTACTTC.

The chain combines TRBV11-2 with TRBJ1-2; 10 bases are a match to TRBD1. The CDR3 consists of 15 residues. The V segment lost 4 bases and the J segment 8 bases; nucleotides outside the gene matches: 10. The V gene's germline CDR1 is SGHAT and CDR2 FQNNGV. The CDR3 protein is CASSSGGTGVRGYTF. The CDR3 DNA sequence: TGTGCCAGCAGCTCGGGGGGGACAGGGGTGCGCGGCTACACCTTC.

This clone has a handful of counts. The rearrangement links TRBV21-1 to TRBJ2-5; TRBD2 is taken as the D call from the table, unchecked against the DNA. TRBV21-1 is a documented pseudogene. This CDR3 is built from 14 residues. The DNA of the CDR3 is TGTGCCAGTCGAGCAACGGACTCTCAAGAGACCCAGTACTTC. Translation: CASRATDSQETQYF.

This chain connects TRBV2 to TRBJ1-2, with 10 bases lining up with TRBD1. The junction had 2 bases not matched to a gene; V was cut back by 7 bases and J by 3 bases. The CDR3 consists of 13 residues. Germline CDR1 reads SNHLY; CDR2 reads FYNNEI. CDR3 amino acids: CASMGQGYYGYTF. The CDR3 nucleotides are TGTGCCAGCATGGGACAGGGGTACTATGGCTACACCTTC.

The V gene is TRBV9, the J gene TRBJ2-3; TRBD2 agrees at 7 bases. Germline CDR1 is SGDLS and CDR2 is YYNGEE. The CDR3 has 16 amino acids. The trim removed 3 bases at V and 4 bases at J, leaving 11 bases unmatched. The CDR3 spells CASSALTGGGADTQYF. CDR3 sequence (DNA): TGTGCCAGCAGCGCCCTCACGGGCGGGGGAGCAGATACGCAGTATTTT.

This clone was counted only a few times. The chain recombines TRBV12-3 or TRBV12-4 with TRBJ1-1; D is unclear. This CDR3 region has 12 residues. V lost 6 bases and J 1 base, leaving 6 bases between the germline ends. Written as DNA, the CDR3 is TGTGCCAGCAGCCCAGGGAACACTGAAGCTTTCTTT. Amino acids: CASSPGNTEAFF.